A selection of T cell receptor beta chains follows, all from one sample in a study of blood T cell repertoires in COVID-19. Clones were sequenced by immunoSEQ multiplex PCR, and TCRdb holds only the in-frame ones, with some missing. The data show a few hundred thousand clones, approximately 87% seen once. The sequencing sample was made of PBMCs or T cells enriched from blood (not recorded which). The receptors were gathered from a woman aged 40 to 50 who had recovered from COVID-19. Both conserved end residues are part of each CDR3. The D gene is left open where the match is weak. Not all rows give a size; the values are once, few, many and, for expanded clones, a class.

cdr3_nt | cdr3_aa | clone_size | j_call | d_call | v_call
TGTGCCAGCAGTTTTTTATATGGCTACACCTTC | CASSFLYGYTF | NA | TRBJ1-2 | NA | TRBV28
TGCGCCAGCAGCCCGAACACCCACGGCAGGGGAAAGTGGTCCTACGAGCAGTACTTC | CASSPNTHGRGKWSYEQYF | NA | TRBJ2-7 | NA | TRBV4-3
TGTGCCAGCAGTGAAAGGGGCGGACAGGGATCATTTGGAAACACCATATATTTT | CASSERGGQGSFGNTIYF | once | TRBJ1-3 | TRBD1 | TRBV2
TGTGCCAGCAGCCAAAACTCGGGGGGAGTACAGGGCGAGCAGTACTTC | CASSQNSGGVQGEQYF | NA | TRBJ2-7 | NA | TRBV13
TGCGCCAGCAGCCAAGAAGGGGCTAGCGGGAGGGTGTTTACAGATACGCAGTATTTT | CASSQEGASGRVFTDTQYF | NA | TRBJ2-3 | TRBD2 | TRBV4-3
TGTGCCAGCAGCCAGATAGCGGATACGCAGTATTTT | CASSQIADTQYF | NA | TRBJ2-3 | NA | TRBV11-2
TGTGCCAGTGGGGGATCGGACAGGGTCCTAGCCACCAACACCGGGGAGCTGTTTTTT | CASGGSDRVLATNTGELFF | NA | TRBJ2-2 | TRBD1 | TRBV27
TGTGCCAGCAGCTTAGATGGGGCAGGGGTCGGCTACACCTTC | CASSLDGAGVGYTF | NA | TRBJ1-2 | NA | TRBV7-8
TGTGCCAGCAGCTTAGTGCCCGGGTTAATCACTGAAGCTTTCTTT | CASSLVPGLITEAFF | NA | TRBJ1-1 | NA | TRBV7-9
TGTGCCAGCACCGAACAGGGGCAGAGAAATTCACCCCTCCACTTT | CASTEQGQRNSPLHF | NA | TRBJ1-6 | TRBD1 | TRBV5-8
TGTGCCAGCAGGAGCTCTGGAAACACCATATATTTT | CASRSSGNTIYF | NA | TRBJ1-3 | NA | TRBV4-2
TGTGCCAGCAGTCCAGGGGGCTCCTATGGCTACACCTTC | CASSPGGSYGYTF | NA | TRBJ1-2 | TRBD1 | TRBV12-3/TRBV12-4
TGTGCCAGCAGCCCTAGACTGACTAGCAATGAGCAGTTCTTC | CASSPRLTSNEQFF | NA | TRBJ2-1 | NA | TRBV7-2
TGTGCCAGCGGTGGGGTCCCCGGGGCTGGGGCCAACGTCCTGACTTTC | CASGGVPGAGANVLTF | NA | TRBJ2-6 | NA | TRBV25-1
TGTGCCAGCAGAGCGGTCTCTGGAAACACCATATATTTT | CASRAVSGNTIYF | NA | TRBJ1-3 | NA | TRBV11-2
TGTGCCAGTAGCGAGATTCGGACAGGGTCAGGTTCACCCCTCCACTTT | CASSEIRTGSGSPLHF | NA | TRBJ1-6 | TRBD1 | TRBV19
TGTGCCAGCAGCCCCGCCCGGGTTAACTATGGCTACACCTTC | CASSPARVNYGYTF | NA | TRBJ1-2 | NA | TRBV7-9
TGTGCCAGCAGTGAACAGATTCGGGGAAAACTGTTTTTT | CASSEQIRGKLFF | few | TRBJ1-4 | NA | TRBV6-1
TGTGCCAGCAGCGTCATAGCGTACCAAGAGACCCAGTACTTC | CASSVIAYQETQYF | NA | TRBJ2-5 | NA | TRBV7-9
TGTGCCAGCTCACCGAGCTCCTACAATGAGCAGTTCTTC | CASSPSSYNEQFF | NA | TRBJ2-1 | NA | TRBV18
TGCGCCAGCAGTAAGCGGGCTAGCGGGATCTACGAGCAGTACTTC | CASSKRASGIYEQYF | NA | TRBJ2-7 | TRBD2 | TRBV5-1
TGTGCCAGCAGTAGAGCGAATGAGCAGTTCTTC | CASSRANEQFF | NA | TRBJ2-1 | NA | TRBV5-4
TGTGCCAGCAGCCCCAGGTCTGGAGGGACCTACGAGCAGTACTTC | CASSPRSGGTYEQYF | NA | TRBJ2-7 | NA | TRBV7-2
TGTGCCAGCAGAGGGGACAGCTCTGGAAACACCATATATTTT | CASRGDSSGNTIYF | NA | TRBJ1-3 | TRBD1 | TRBV13
TGCGCCAGCAGCTTAACGGGAGTCCCTGGGGGAGATACGCAGTATTTT | CASSLTGVPGGDTQYF | NA | TRBJ2-3 | NA | TRBV5-1
TGTGACGGGGGGGCTCAGCCCCAGCATTTT | CDGGAQPQHF | NA | TRBJ1-5 | NA | TRBV21-1
TGTGCCAGCAGCCAAGATCGGGGCACCGGGGAGCTGTTTTTT | CASSQDRGTGELFF | once | TRBJ2-2 | NA | TRBV14
TGTGCCAGCAGCTTGGGGCAGATCACCGGGGAGCTGTTTTTT | CASSLGQITGELFF | NA | TRBJ2-2 | NA | TRBV5-4
TGTGCCAGCAGTAGAGACAGGGCCCAGAACACTGAAGCTTTCTTT | CASSRDRAQNTEAFF | once | TRBJ1-1 | TRBD1 | TRBV2
TGTGCCAGCAGCTTGCCCAGGGCGAACACCGGGGAGCTGTTTTTT | CASSLPRANTGELFF | NA | TRBJ2-2 | NA | TRBV5-4
TGTGCCATCAGAATAGCGGGAAGCCAGCCCAATGAGCAGTTCTTC | CAIRIAGSQPNEQFF | NA | TRBJ2-1 | TRBD2 | TRBV10-3
TGTGCCAGTAGTCGACTAGCAAGCCCTTCAGGAGTAGCTGAGCAGTTCTTC | CASSRLASPSGVAEQFF | NA | TRBJ2-1 | TRBD2 | TRBV19
TGTGCCAGTAGTATAGATGTAAGGGGACAGAATGAAAAACTGTTTTTT | CASSIDVRGQNEKLFF | few | TRBJ1-4 | TRBD1 | TRBV19
TGTGCCAGCAGTCCGACAGGGGAAGGAGGGGAGCTGTTTTTT | CASSPTGEGGELFF | NA | TRBJ2-2 | TRBD1 | TRBV6-5
TGCGCCAGCACCGACAATTTAGCGGGAGCCGAAGAGCAGTACTTC | CASTDNLAGAEEQYF | NA | TRBJ2-7 | TRBD2 | TRBV5-1
TGCGCCAGCAGCTTGGAGTACGTGACTAGCGGGGGGAACAGCACCGGGGAGCTGTTTTTT | CASSLEYVTSGGNSTGELFF | once | TRBJ2-2 | TRBD2 | TRBV5-1
TGTGCCAGCAGCGTAGACCCGGGAGGCACGTACGAGCAGTACTTC | CASSVDPGGTYEQYF | NA | TRBJ2-7 | TRBD2 | TRBV9
TGCGCCAGCAGCCAAGAAGGAGGAATGAACACTGAAGCTTTCTTT | CASSQEGGMNTEAFF | NA | TRBJ1-1 | NA | TRBV4-1
TGTGCCAGCAGTCCTCTACGCTCTGGGGCCAACGTCCTGACTTTC | CASSPLRSGANVLTF | NA | TRBJ2-6 | NA | TRBV3-1/TRBV3-2
TGTGCCAGCAGCGAGGGGCTAGCGGTTCAGACCCAGTACTTC | CASSEGLAVQTQYF | once | TRBJ2-5 | TRBD2 | TRBV5-4